This section outlines one T cell receptor beta chain sequence together with its context. The sample is drawn from a study of blood T cell repertoires in COVID-19. Study details: Acute-phase and convalescent COVID-19 samples originated in the United States, Italy and Spain. PBMCs, B-cell-depleted T cells, or T cells provided the cDNA or gDNA that made up the material.

In germline, CDR1 is MNHEY, CDR2 SMNVEV (reference sequence). J gave up 8 bases and V 2 bases, and 6 bases lay outside the gene matches. CDR3 length: 15 amino acids. Authors' methods: From reference gene primer amplification, estimates of nucleated cell counts were derived. Here immunoSEQ multiplex PCR was the method, and the copy in TCRdb shows in-frame clones only, minus some. For V, J and clone size, that table is used; D and trimming come from the DNA. The top ten hold about 30% of the sample, which has roughly 70,000 clones, more than 75% seen once. Sequenced sample: peripheral blood. The chain couples TRBV27 to TRBJ1-2, with 12 bases fitting TRBD1. This receptor was identified in a woman of 80 years or more with active or convalescent COVID-19. The CDR3 sequence: CASSLATGTGGGYTF. CDR3 coding DNA: TGTGCCAGCAGTTTAGCGACCGGGACAGGGGGCGGCTACACCTTC.